These 7 T cell receptor beta chains came from one sample sequenced in a study of blood T cell repertoires in COVID-19. Assay: immunoSEQ multiplex PCR; the TCRdb copy retains only in-frame clones and omits some. The table records under 300,000 clones, roughly 89% of them present only once. Sequences were obtained from peripheral blood. The receptors derive from a woman aged 40 to 49 who had recovered from COVID-19.

This clone was seen just once. J is TRBJ2-1 and V is TRBV5-6, with TRBD2 matching 8 bases. V was clipped by 0 bases and J by 6 bases; unmatched bases: 5. From germline, CDR1 is SGHDT and CDR2 YYEEEE. This CDR3 comprises 15 residues. The CDR3 coding sequence is TGTGCCAGCAGCTTGGCACCCACTAGCGGCAATGAGCAGTTCTTC. It codes for CASSLAPTSGNEQFF.

The rearrangement uses TRBV5-1 and TRBJ2-5; TRBD1 might be the D (6 bases). Per the germline V gene, CDR1 is SGHRS and CDR2 is YFSETQ. V lost 3 bases, J lost 0 bases, and 12 bases lay in between. The CDR3 totals 15 residues. As DNA, the CDR3 is TGCGCCAGCAGCTCCGGGACACACTACCAAGAGACCCAGTACTTC. It specifies CASSSGTHYQETQYF. Based on the CDR3 plus reference TRBV5-1 and TRBJ2-5, the full variable domain is KAGVTQTPRYLIKTRGQQVTLSCSPISGHRSVSWYQQTPGQGLQFLFEYFSETQRNKGNFPGRFSGRQFSNSRSEMNVSTLELGDSALYLCASSSGTHYQETQYFGPGTRLLVL.

The chain is built from TRBV6-2 or TRBV6-3 and TRBJ2-2, with 12 bases identical to TRBD2. Germline CDR1 reads MNHEY; CDR2 reads SVGEGT. Unmatched junction bases numbered 9, after V lost 5 bases and J lost 5 bases. The CDR3 has 17 residues. CDR3 bases: TGTGCCAGCAGTGACCGACTAGCGGGAGATGGGACCGGGGAGCTGTTTTTT. Amino acid sequence: CASSDRLAGDGTGELFF.

The gene calls are TRBV7-9 and TRBJ1-1; D remains ambiguous. V lost 5 bases and J 0 bases, leaving 13 bases between the germline ends. The CDR3 is 15 amino acids. Germline V CDR1 and CDR2: SEHNR, FQNEAQ (reference sequence). DNA for the CDR3: TGTGCCAGCAGCATTCGGACTGGGATGAACACTGAAGCTTTCTTT. Translated, it gives CASSIRTGMNTEAFF.

The chain combines TRBV6-5 with TRBJ2-2; possible D gene TRBD1, 6 bases. Germline loops: CDR1 MNHEY, CDR2 SVGAGI. The CDR3 loop spans 15 amino acids. V was trimmed by 6 bases and J by 7 bases, leaving 18 bases between them. Written as DNA, the CDR3 is TGTGCCAGCAGACAGGACAGAGGGTTGGGCGGGGAGCTGTTTTTT. This translates into CASRQDRGLGGELFF.

The genes are TRBV4-1 and TRBJ1-3, with D perhaps matching TRBD1 (5 bases). Per the germline V gene, CDR1 is MGHRA and CDR2 is YSYEKL. Trimming stripped 0 bases from V and 4 bases from J, with 10 bases between. CDR3 length: 15 amino acids. CDR3 amino acids: CASSQDLGAGNTIYF. The CDR3 coding sequence is TGCGCCAGCAGCCAAGATTTAGGGGCCGGAAACACCATATATTTT.

The CDR3 sequence is CASSRQGKTGELFF. The CDR3 coding sequence is TGTGCCAGCAGTCGGCAGGGAAAAACCGGGGAGCTGTTTTTT. The gene calls are TRBV6-5 and TRBJ2-2, with D tentatively TRBD1 (5 bases). Germline CDR1 is MNHEY and CDR2 is SVGAGI. V was clipped by 5 bases and J by 5 bases, with 12 bases between them. There are 14 residues in the CDR3.